These 9 T cell receptor beta chains share one sample of origin, sequenced in a study of regulatory T cells in long-lasting Graves disease. The time point here: newly diagnosed GD, antithyroid drugs for less than 3 months. Preparation of the TCR library used RNA extracted from PBMCs. Libraries of TCR beta came from iRepertoire HTBI primers plus Arm-PCR of CDR3 regions. TCRdb re-called the multiplex PCR reads through MiXCR, storing one row per CDR3 protein. The repertoire holds 500,000 or so distinct CDR3 sequences, with 14% as singletons. The sample also formed part of further work on T cells in Graves' hyperthyroidism and ophthalmopathy.

Sequenced here: peripheral blood mononuclear cells (PBMCs), sampled at new diagnosis, from a patient treated with antithyroid drugs. The receptor source for this set is a woman in her fifties or sixties with Graves disease.

This clonotype was recorded a few times. The chain carries TRBV5-1 and TRBJ2-1; maybe TRBD1 (6 bases). CDR1 SGHRS and CDR2 YFSETQ come from the germline V gene. This CDR3 region has 13 residues. V was shortened by 4 bases and J by 9 bases, with 14 bases between the two germline ends. The CDR3 sequence is CASSVGQSGEQFF. CDR3 coding DNA: TGCGCCAGCAGCGTTGGACAGTCGGGTGAGCAGTTCTTC.

The sample holds many counts of this clonotype. The rearrangement uses TRBV10-3 and TRBJ1-2; tentative D call: TRBD1 (5 bases). The germline CDR1 and CDR2 sequences are ENHRY and SYGVKD. Trimming removed 0 bases at V and 7 bases at J, with 18 bases between. The CDR3 length is 16 residues. This CDR3 reads CAISESGGGRYLGYTF. The CDR3 nucleotides read TGTGCCATCAGTGAGTCCGGGGGAGGACGGTACCTTGGCTACACCTTC.

This sequence joins TRBV5-1 and TRBJ1-6, with 8 bases that match TRBD1. Germline lookup yields CDR1 SGHRS and CDR2 YFSETQ. CDR3 length: 14 amino acids. V shed 4 bases and J 7 bases; nucleotides not matched to a gene: 4. The CDR3 here is CASSMRQGNSPLHF. In DNA, the CDR3 is TGCGCCAGCAGCATGAGACAGGGGAATTCACCCCTCCACTTT.

A note on this clonotype: Since the CDR3 does not end with the conserved phenylalanine or tryptophan, this likely comes from a read error. The chain links TRBV6-2 or TRBV6-3 to TRBJ2-7; 8 bases map to TRBD2. Germline assignment: CDR1 MNHEY and CDR2 SVGEGT. The CDR3 is 14 amino acids. With V trimmed by 8 bases and J by 3 bases, 9 bases remained unmatched. The CDR3 DNA follows: TGTGCCAGCTCCCCCCCGGGGGGGGTCTACGAGCAGTACCTC. Translating gives CASSPPGGVYEQYL.

Ten or more counts support this clonotype. The genes are TRBV18 and TRBJ2-5; the D is unclear. The J call may be faulty, since TRBJ2-1 better matches the DNA end. Germline V gives CDR1 KGHSH, CDR2 LQKENI. The CDR3 is 13 residues long. Here the CDR3 DNA reads TGTGCCAGCACCCCCCGGCTGCGCCATGAGCAGTTCTTC. This codes for CASTPRLRHEQFF.

In the case of this clonotype: It may be a read error: a sequence one base away is much more abundant. The CDR3 ends on some other residue instead of the conserved phenylalanine or tryptophan, so this is likely a read error. The chain uses TRBV30 and TRBJ2-2, with 7 bases matching TRBD2. V lost 7 bases and J lost 3; bases outside the gene matches: 5. Germline loops: CDR1 GTSNPN, CDR2 SVGIG (reference sequence). The CDR3 contains 13 residues. CDR3 in amino acids: CALREWDTGELFS. CDR3 DNA sequence: TGTGCCTTGCGGGAGTGGGACACCGGGGAGCTGTTTTCT.

This clonotype was seen many times. The V call is TRBV12-5, the J call TRBJ1-1; 7 bases agree with TRBD1. V lost 1 base, J lost 6 bases, and 8 bases stayed unmatched. The CDR3 covers 15 residues. CDR1 and CDR2 from the germline V gene are LGHNT and FRNRAP. Here the CDR3 DNA reads TGTGCTAGTGGTTTGGGGCCGACAGGGACGGCTGAAGCTTTCTTT. It translates to CASGLGPTGTAEAFF.

This clonotype was counted at least ten times. The V gene is TRBV28, the J gene TRBJ1-2, with 11 bases identical to TRBD1. CDR1 is MDHEN and CDR2 is SYDVKM in the germline V gene. With V trimmed by 5 bases and J by 4 bases, 3 bases remained unmatched. The CDR3 covers 14 residues. The CDR3 protein is CASSPGQGAYGYTF. CDR3 sequence (DNA): TGTGCCAGCAGTCCCGGACAGGGGGCCTATGGCTACACCTTC.

This clonotype was recorded many times. This rearrangement joins TRBV20-1 to TRBJ2-2, with 8 bases lining up with TRBD2. Unmatched junction bases numbered 9, after V lost 3 bases and J lost 6 bases. Germline loops: CDR1 DFQATT, CDR2 SNEGSKA (reference sequence). The CDR3 totals 15 residues. CDR3 sequence (DNA): TGCAGTGCTAGGCCCAGCGGGAGTGGGGCCGGGGAGCTGTTTTTT. It yields the protein CSARPSGSGAGELFF.